Shown below are 5 T cell receptor beta chains from a single sample sequenced in a study of T cell responses to AZD1222 COVID-19 vaccine. Some clones are missing from TCRdb's copy, which holds only in-frame ones; the method was immunoSEQ multiplex PCR. The sample has about 100,000 clones, 86% seen once; the top ten hold less than 3.5%. The sequences come from peripheral blood, collected on day 0 of AZD1222 vaccination. The receptors originated from an adult in good health.

The V gene is TRBV14, the J gene TRBJ2-7, with TRBD2 identical over 12 bases. In germline, CDR1 is SGHDN, CDR2 FVKESK. This CDR3 is 18 amino acids long. V shed 4 bases and J 3 bases; nucleotides not matched to a gene: 13. Here the CDR3 DNA reads TGTGCCAGCAGCCGGGCGGTGGATCTAGCGGGGGGGCTCTACGAGCAGTACTTC. Translated: CASSRAVDLAGGLYEQYF. Together with reference TRBV14 and TRBJ2-7, the CDR3 gives the full variable domain: EAGVTQFPSHSVIEKGQTVTLRCDPISGHDNLYWYRRVMGKEIKFLLHFVKESKQDESGMPNNRFLAERTGGTYSTLKVQPAELEDSGVYFCASSRAVDLAGGLYEQYFGPGTRLTVT.

CDR3 region: CASRLKGGLAGIYEQYF. CDR3 bases: TGTGCCAGCAGATTAAAGGGGGGACTAGCGGGGATCTACGAGCAGTACTTC. This chain connects TRBV7-8 to TRBJ2-7, with TRBD2 identical over 13 bases. This CDR3 contains 17 residues. CDR1 is SGHVS and CDR2 is FQNEAQ in the germline V gene. J lost 3 bases, V lost 6 bases, and 11 bases had no gene match.

The chain combines TRBV7-2 with TRBJ2-5; D gene uncertain. V shed 1 base and J shed 2 bases, with 11 bases lying between them. Germline values: CDR1 SGHTA, CDR2 FQGNSA. This CDR3 is 15 amino acids long. The CDR3 reads CASSLDRARQETQYF. Written as DNA, the CDR3 is TGTGCCAGCAGCTTAGACCGGGCTAGACAAGAGACCCAGTACTTC.

The genes are TRBV6-1 and TRBJ2-3, with 7 bases fitting TRBD2. This CDR3 is 16 amino acids long. Germline CDR1 MNHNS, CDR2 SASEGT. With V trimmed by 4 bases and J by 4 bases, 11 bases remained unmatched. DNA of the CDR3: TGTGCCAGCAGTGGGCCCTTGTGGGGGGGATCAGATACGCAGTATTTT. Its protein product is CASSGPLWGGSDTQYF.

CDR3 sequence: CASSTDNTDTQYF. For the CDR3, the DNA is TGTGCCAGCAGCACGGACAACACAGATACGCAGTATTTT. The chain uses TRBV5-4 and TRBJ2-3, with a tentative D call TRBD1 (5 bases). The CDR3 runs to 13 residues. Germline CDR1 is SGHNT and CDR2 is YYREEE (reference sequence). With 4 bases removed from V and 2 bases from J, the gap between germline ends came to 8 bases.